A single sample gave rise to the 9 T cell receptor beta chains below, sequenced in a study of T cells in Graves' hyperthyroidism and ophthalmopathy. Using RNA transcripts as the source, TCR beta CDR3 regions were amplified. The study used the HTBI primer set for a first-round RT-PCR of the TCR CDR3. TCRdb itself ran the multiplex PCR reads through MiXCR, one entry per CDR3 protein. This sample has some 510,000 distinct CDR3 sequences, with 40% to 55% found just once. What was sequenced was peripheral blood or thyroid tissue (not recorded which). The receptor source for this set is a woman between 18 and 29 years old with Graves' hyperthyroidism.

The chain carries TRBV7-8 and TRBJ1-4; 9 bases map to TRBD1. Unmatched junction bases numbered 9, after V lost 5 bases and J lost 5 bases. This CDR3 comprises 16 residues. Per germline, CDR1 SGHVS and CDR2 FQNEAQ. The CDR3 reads CASSAWDREANEKLFF. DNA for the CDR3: TGTGCCAGCAGCGCCTGGGACAGGGAGGCCAATGAAAAACTGTTTTTT.

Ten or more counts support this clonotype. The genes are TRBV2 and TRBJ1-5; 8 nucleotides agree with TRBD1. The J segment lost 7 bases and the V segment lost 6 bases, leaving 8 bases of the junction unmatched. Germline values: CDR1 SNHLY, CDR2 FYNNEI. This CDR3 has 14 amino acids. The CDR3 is CASRSGQGQQPQHF. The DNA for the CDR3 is TGTGCCAGCAGATCCGGACAGGGCCAGCAGCCCCAGCATTTT.

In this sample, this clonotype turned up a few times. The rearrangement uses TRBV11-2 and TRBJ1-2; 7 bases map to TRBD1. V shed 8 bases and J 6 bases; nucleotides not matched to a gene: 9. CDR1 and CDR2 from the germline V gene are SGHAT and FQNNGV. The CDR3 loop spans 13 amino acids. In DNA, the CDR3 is TGTGCCAGCTCAGTAACAGGGGACGATGGCTACACCTTC. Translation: CASSVTGDDGYTF.

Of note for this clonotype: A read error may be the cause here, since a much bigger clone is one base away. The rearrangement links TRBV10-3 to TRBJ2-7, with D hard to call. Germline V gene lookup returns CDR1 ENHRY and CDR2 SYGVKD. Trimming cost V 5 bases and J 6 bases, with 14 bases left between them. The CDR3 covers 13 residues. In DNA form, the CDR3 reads TGTGCCATCAGTCTCGGTAGTTTTCGCGAGCAGTACTTC. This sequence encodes CAISLGSFREQYF.

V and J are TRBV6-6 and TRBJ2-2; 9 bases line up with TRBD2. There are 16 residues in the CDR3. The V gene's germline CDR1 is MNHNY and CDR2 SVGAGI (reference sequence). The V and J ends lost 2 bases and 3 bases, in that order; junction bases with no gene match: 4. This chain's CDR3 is CASSYGAGGYTGELFF. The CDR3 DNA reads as TGTGCCAGCAGTTACGGAGCGGGAGGTTACACCGGGGAGCTGTTTTTT.

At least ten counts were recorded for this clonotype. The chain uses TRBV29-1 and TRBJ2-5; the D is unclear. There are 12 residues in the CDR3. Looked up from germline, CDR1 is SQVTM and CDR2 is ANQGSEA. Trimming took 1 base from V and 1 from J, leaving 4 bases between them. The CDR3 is CSVEGGQETQYF. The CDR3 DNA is TGCAGCGTTGAAGGGGGCCAAGAGACCCAGTACTTC.

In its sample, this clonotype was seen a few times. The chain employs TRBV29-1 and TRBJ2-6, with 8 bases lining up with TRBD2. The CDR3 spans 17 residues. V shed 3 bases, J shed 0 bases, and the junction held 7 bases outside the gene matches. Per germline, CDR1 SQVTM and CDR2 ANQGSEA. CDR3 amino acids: CSVEEREPLSGANVLTF. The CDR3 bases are TGCAGCGTTGAGGAGCGGGAGCCCCTCTCTGGGGCCAACGTCCTGACTTTC.

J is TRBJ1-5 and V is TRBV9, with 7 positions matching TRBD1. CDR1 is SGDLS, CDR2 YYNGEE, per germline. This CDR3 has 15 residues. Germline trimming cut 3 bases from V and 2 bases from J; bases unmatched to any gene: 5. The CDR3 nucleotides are TGTGCCAGCAGCGCCCACGACAGGGGCAATCAGCCCCAGCATTTT. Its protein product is CASSAHDRGNQPQHF.

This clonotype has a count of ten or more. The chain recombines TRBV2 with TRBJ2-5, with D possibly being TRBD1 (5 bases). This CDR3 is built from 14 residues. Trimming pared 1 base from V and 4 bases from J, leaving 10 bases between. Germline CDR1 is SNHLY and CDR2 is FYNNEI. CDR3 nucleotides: TGTGCCAGCAGTGAAGTTGGCAGGGCAGAGACCCAGTACTTC. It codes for CASSEVGRAETQYF.